The 27 T cell receptor beta chains in this list originate from one sample, sequenced in a study of cytomegalovirus exposure and HLA in healthy donors (dated by TCRdb to 2016 to 2017). Library preparation was by the immunoSEQ multiplex PCR assay. For the multiplex PCR, a mixture combining 60 forward primers for TCR Vbeta segments and 13 reverse primers for TCR Jbeta segments was used. TCRdb's version of the immuneACCESS table is confined to in-frame rearrangements and falls short of the full clone set. An unresolved V gene accounts for under half of the shortfall where checked; the remainder is of unknown origin. Within this sample are approximately 120,000 clones, with about 79% of them counted one time only. Together, the top ten hold about 1.8% of the sample. The material sequenced was PBMCs. The source is a man in his forties or fifties in good health and CMV-seronegative.

This chain connects TRBV7-9 to TRBJ1-1, with 7 bases matching TRBD1. The CDR3 covers 14 residues. Germline CDR1 SEHNR, CDR2 FQNEAQ (reference sequence). V dropped 5 bases and J dropped 0; count of bases not matched to a gene: 3. The CDR3 spells CASSLGQLNTEAFF. The CDR3 DNA sequence: TGTGCCAGCAGCCTGGGACAGCTGAACACTGAAGCTTTCTTT.

A few counts support this clone. The chain combines TRBV20-1 with TRBJ2-3; D unclear. Trimming shortened V by 5 bases and J by 4 bases, and 7 bases separated the two germline ends. This CDR3 is built from 11 residues. CDR1 and CDR2 from the germline V gene are DFQATT and SNEGSKA (reference sequence). This CDR3 is CSALIADTQYF. The CDR3 DNA reads as TGCAGTGCTCTAATCGCAGATACGCAGTATTTT.

The rearrangement joins TRBV11-2 to TRBJ1-2, with D perhaps matching TRBD1 (6 bases). Germline V CDR1 and CDR2: SGHAT, FQNNGV. V lost 0 bases to trimming and J lost 5 bases, with 13 bases between them. This CDR3 contains 15 residues. CDR3 bases: TGTGCCAGCAGCTTAGATCCCAGGGGAGAATATGGCTACACCTTC. Translation: CASSLDPRGEYGYTF.

This clone showed up just once. DNA of the CDR3: TGTGCCACGGGACAGGGTTCATCACCCCTCCACTTT. Its translation: CATGQGSSPLHF. This chain connects TRBV10-3 to TRBJ1-6; 9 bases map to TRBD1. This CDR3 spans 12 amino acids. In germline, CDR1 is ENHRY, CDR2 SYGVKD. The ends lost 10 bases at V and 10 bases at J; junction bases unmatched: 5.

The chain recombines TRBV7-9 with TRBJ2-5; D is perhaps TRBD1 (5 bases). The germline V gene has CDR1 SEHNR and CDR2 FQNEAQ (reference sequence). The CDR3 totals 11 residues. The V and J ends lost 4 bases and 9 bases respectively, with 9 bases between them. The CDR3 sequence: CASSSQGSQYF. Written as DNA, the CDR3 is TGTGCCAGCAGCTCCCAGGGTTCCCAGTACTTC.

The chain couples TRBV19 to TRBJ1-2; D not certain. Per the germline V gene, CDR1 is LNHDA and CDR2 is SQIVND (reference sequence). V lost 5 bases to trimming and J lost 4 bases, with 17 bases between them. The CDR3 length is 15 residues. In nucleotides, the CDR3 is TGTGCCAGTAGTTCGGGGATAAGACCTCGCTATGGCTACACCTTC. Encoded protein: CASSSGIRPRYGYTF.

The chain has TRBV29-1 and TRBJ2-2, with TRBD1 matching 11 bases. Germline V CDR1 and CDR2: SQVTM, ANQGSEA. The CDR3 covers 19 residues. The V segment lost 4 bases and the J segment 0 bases; nucleotides outside the gene matches: 13. The CDR3 sequence: CSVGGISGQGGSNTGELFF. The CDR3, as DNA: TGCAGCGTTGGGGGAATATCGGGACAGGGGGGTTCGAACACCGGGGAGCTGTTTTTT.

This clone was observed a single time. In DNA form, the CDR3 reads TGCGCCAGCAGCCCGGGCCCGGGGACGAACACCGGGGAGCTGTTTTTT. It specifies CASSPGPGTNTGELFF. V and J are TRBV5-1 and TRBJ2-2, with TRBD2 as a possible D gene (5 bases). This CDR3 is built from 16 residues. Germline values: CDR1 SGHRS, CDR2 YFSETQ. V was shortened by 4 bases and J by 0 bases, with 13 bases between the two germline ends.

Details on this clone: Its ends do not fully match the called genes, so a read error is possible. DNA of the CDR3: TGTTCCAGCAGCGCCTCCTATAGCGGGCTAGCGAACCAAGAGACCCAGTACTTC. It encodes CSSSASYSGLANQETQYF. V gene TRBV7-9 combines with J gene TRBJ2-5, with TRBD2 identical over 7 bases. The CDR3 runs 18 residues. In germline, CDR1 is SEHNR, CDR2 FQNEAQ (reference sequence).

The rearrangement joins TRBV29-1 to TRBJ2-5; 8 nucleotides match TRBD2. Germline CDR1 SQVTM, CDR2 ANQGSEA. The CDR3 has 15 amino acids. J lost 2 bases, V lost 2 bases, and 7 bases had no gene match. DNA for the CDR3: TGCAGCGTTGAACGGCGGGGGGCCAGTCAAGAGACCCAGTACTTC. The encoded protein is CSVERRGASQETQYF.

CDR3 residues: CASSPPTATEAFF. The DNA of the CDR3 is TGTGCCAGCAGTCCACCGACAGCCACTGAAGCTTTCTTT. The chain couples TRBV28 to TRBJ1-1, with D tentatively TRBD1 (5 bases). Germline CDR1 is MDHEN and CDR2 is SYDVKM. Deletions cut 5 bases from V and 4 bases from J, with 11 bases between. The CDR3 has 13 residues.

This clone was detected a few times. V is TRBV9 and J is TRBJ2-3; TRBD2 aligns across 12 bases. With V trimmed by 3 bases and J by 14 bases, 13 bases remained unmatched. The CDR3 loop spans 15 amino acids. CDR1 is SGDLS and CDR2 is YYNGEE in the germline V gene. The CDR3 DNA sequence: TGTGCCAGCAGCGCCTCATCTAGCGGGGGGGCTTTCCCGTATTTT. Its translation: CASSASSSGGAFPYF. Variable domain in full (rest from reference TRBV9 and TRBJ2-3): DSGVTQTPKHLITATGQRVTLRCSPRSGDLSVYWYQQSLDQGLQFLIQYYNGEERAKGNILERFSAQQFPDLHSELNLSSLELGDSALYFCASSASSSGGAFPYFGPGTRLTVL.

The table lists this clone with a few counts. The chain couples TRBV6-1 to TRBJ1-2; tentative D call: TRBD1 (6 bases). Germline V lookup: CDR1 MNHNS, CDR2 SASEGT. The V and J ends lost 0 bases and 8 bases respectively, with 19 bases between them. This CDR3 spans 16 amino acids. The CDR3, as DNA: TGTGCCAGCAGTGAAGCTGCCTCGACTACAGGGTACGGCTACACCTTC. Protein product: CASSEAASTTGYGYTF.

The J gene is TRBJ2-5, the V gene TRBV6-5; unclear D gene. The CDR3 has 12 residues. The germline V gene encodes CDR1 MNHEY and CDR2 SVGAGI. Trimming cost V 5 bases and J 5 bases, with 9 bases left between them. The CDR3 sequence: CASSEELETQYF. CDR3 DNA sequence: TGTGCCAGCAGTGAAGAGTTGGAGACCCAGTACTTC.

The rearrangement joins TRBV28 to TRBJ1-2; 8 nucleotides line up with TRBD1. The CDR3 is 13 residues long. J lost 8 bases, V lost 6 bases, and 8 bases had no gene match. Germline V lookup: CDR1 MDHEN, CDR2 SYDVKM. The CDR3 region is CASSLGQGVGYTF. CDR3 nucleotides: TGTGCCAGCAGCCTCGGACAGGGTGTCGGCTACACCTTC.

The rearrangement uses TRBV5-4 and TRBJ2-3; 14 bases fit TRBD2. Trimming took 4 bases from V and 2 from J; bases not matched to a gene: 6. Per germline, CDR1 SGHNT and CDR2 YYREEE (reference sequence). This CDR3 has 17 residues. The CDR3 loop reads CASSKGLAGDPTDTQYF. Written as DNA, the CDR3 is TGTGCCAGCAGCAAGGGACTAGCGGGAGACCCCACAGATACGCAGTATTTT. The full variable domain, completed using reference TRBV5-4 and TRBJ2-3, is ETGVTQSPTHLIKTRGQQVTLRCSSQSGHNTVSWYQQALGQGPQFIFQYYREEENGRGNFPPRFSGLQFPNYSSELNVNALELDDSALYLCASSKGLAGDPTDTQYFGPGTRLTVL.

This clone was counted a single time. V usage is TRBV5-4 and J usage is TRBJ2-3; 9 bases are shared with TRBD2. Per the germline V gene, CDR1 is SGHNT and CDR2 is YYREEE (reference sequence). There are 15 residues in the CDR3. Trimming cost V 3 bases and J 3 bases; bases outside gene matches: 5. CDR3 coding DNA: TGTGCCAGCAGCTCGGACCTAGCGGGGACAGATACGCAGTATTTT. It codes for CASSSDLAGTDTQYF.

The chain employs TRBV28 and TRBJ2-7; D unresolved. Germline CDR1 is MDHEN and CDR2 is SYDVKM. The V end lost 3 bases, the J end lost 7 bases, and 13 bases lay between the germline ends. The CDR3 runs to 13 residues. The DNA of the CDR3 is TGTGCCAGCAGTTTCCCCCGGCGTCGGGAGCAGTACGTC. Protein: CASSFPRRREQYV.

V and J are TRBV2 and TRBJ1-1; D call uncertain. There are 15 residues in the CDR3. V lost 4 bases and J lost 4, with 16 bases in between. Germline V gives CDR1 SNHLY, CDR2 FYNNEI. CDR3 nucleotide sequence: TGTGCCAGCAGTGTTATTAGCGGAATTGGCACTGAAGCTTTCTTT. This codes for CASSVISGIGTEAFF.

The chain couples TRBV15 to TRBJ1-1, with D perhaps TRBD1 (5 bases). CDR3 length: 15 amino acids. With 3 bases removed from V and 4 bases from J, the gap between germline ends came to 15 bases. The germline CDR1 and CDR2 sequences are LNHNV and YYDKDF (reference sequence). CDR3 nucleotide sequence: TGTGCCACCAGCAGCACCCTGGAGGGGCCCACTGAAGCTTTCTTT. It codes for CATSSTLEGPTEAFF.

The genes are TRBV7-9 and TRBJ1-2; 9 bases map to TRBD1. The J segment lost 2 bases and the V segment lost 1 base, leaving 5 bases of the junction unmatched. The CDR3 consists of 16 residues. The V gene's germline CDR1 is SEHNR and CDR2 FQNEAQ (reference sequence). The CDR3 reads CASSLVGGQGNYGYTF. CDR3 nucleotides: TGTGCCAGCAGCTTAGTAGGGGGACAGGGAAACTATGGCTACACCTTC.

This clone was recorded once. The chain couples TRBV5-1 to TRBJ2-5, with 8 bases fitting TRBD1. The J call may be wrong; the DNA end is better matched by TRBJ2-7. The CDR3 sequence is 14 residues long. CDR1 is SGHRS and CDR2 is YFSETQ in the germline V gene. CDR3 protein: CASSLGDRNHEQYF. CDR3 nucleotide sequence: TGCGCCAGCAGCTTGGGGGACAGGAACCACGAGCAGTACTTC.

This chain links TRBV11-2 with TRBJ2-5; the match to TRBD2 covers 8 bases. There are 15 residues in the CDR3. J gave up 6 bases and V 0 bases, and 6 bases lay outside the gene matches. The germline gives CDR1 SGHAT, CDR2 FQNNGV. CDR3 nucleotide sequence: TGTGCCAGCAGCTTAGAATCGGGGGGGCCGAAGACCCAGTACTTC. Protein product: CASSLESGGPKTQYF. Looking up the rest from reference TRBV11-2 and TRBJ2-5 gives the full variable domain: EAGVAQSPRYKIIEKRQSVAFWCNPISGHATLYWYQQILGQGPKLLIQFQNNGVVDDSQLPKDRFSAERLKGVDSTLKIQPAKLEDSAVYLCASSLESGGPKTQYFGPGTRLLVL.

The table lists this clone with a count of one. The rearrangement links TRBV4-1 to TRBJ2-1; tentative D call: TRBD2 (5 bases). The germline gives CDR1 MGHRA, CDR2 YSYEKL. The V end lost 5 bases, the J end lost 5 bases, and 10 bases lay between the germline ends. This CDR3 has 13 amino acids. The CDR3: CASSDRTDNEQFF. CDR3 DNA sequence: TGCGCCAGCAGCGATCGGACTGACAATGAGCAGTTCTTC.

The J gene is TRBJ2-6, the V gene TRBV19; 7 bases map to TRBD1. V was pared by 7 bases and J by 1 base, with 19 bases of the junction left unmatched. Germline loops: CDR1 LNHDA, CDR2 SQIVND (reference sequence). CDR3 length: 20 amino acids. This chain's CDR3 is CASISRTGLAPGSGANVLTF. The CDR3 nucleotides are TGTGCCAGTATCTCAAGGACAGGCCTCGCTCCAGGGTCTGGGGCCAACGTCCTGACTTTC.

V is TRBV7-9 and J is TRBJ1-4; 9 bases agree with TRBD1. Looked up from germline, CDR1 is SEHNR and CDR2 is FQNEAQ (reference sequence). The ends lost 4 bases at V and 7 bases at J; junction bases unmatched: 7. This CDR3 spans 15 amino acids. CDR3 loop: CASSWGDRGGEKLFF. The DNA for the CDR3 is TGTGCCAGCAGCTGGGGTGACAGGGGGGGTGAAAAACTGTTTTTT. Filled out from reference TRBV7-9 and TRBJ1-4, the complete variable domain reads DTGVSQNPRHKITKRGQNVTFRCDPISEHNRLYWYRQTLGQGPEFLTYFQNEAQLEKSRLLSDRFSAERPKGSFSTLEIQRTEQGDSAMYLCASSWGDRGGEKLFFGSGTQLSVL.

This clone was seen a few times. This chain connects TRBV30 to TRBJ2-7; TRBD2 agrees at 7 bases. Trimming cost V 2 bases and J 2 bases; bases outside gene matches: 6. Per the germline V gene, CDR1 is GTSNPN and CDR2 is SVGIG (reference sequence). The CDR3 runs to 14 residues. This chain's CDR3 is CAWSSGEGTYEQYF. The CDR3 DNA sequence: TGTGCCTGGAGTAGCGGGGAGGGAACCTACGAGCAGTACTTC.